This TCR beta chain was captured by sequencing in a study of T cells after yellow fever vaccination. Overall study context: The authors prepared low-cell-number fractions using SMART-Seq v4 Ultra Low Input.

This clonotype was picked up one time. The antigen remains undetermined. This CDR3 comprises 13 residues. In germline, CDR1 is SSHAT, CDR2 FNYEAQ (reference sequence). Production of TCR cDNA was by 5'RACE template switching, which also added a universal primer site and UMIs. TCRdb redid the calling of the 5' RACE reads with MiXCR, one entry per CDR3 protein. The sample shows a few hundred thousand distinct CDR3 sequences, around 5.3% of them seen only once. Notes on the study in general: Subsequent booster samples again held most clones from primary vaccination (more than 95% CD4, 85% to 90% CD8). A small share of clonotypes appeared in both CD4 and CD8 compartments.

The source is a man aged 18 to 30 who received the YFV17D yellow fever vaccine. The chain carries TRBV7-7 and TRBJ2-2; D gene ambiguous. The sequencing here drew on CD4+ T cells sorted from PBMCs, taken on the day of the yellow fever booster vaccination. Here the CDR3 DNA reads TGTGCTAAGGCGGCGGTTGACACCGGGGAGCTGTTTTTT. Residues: CAKAAVDTGELFF.